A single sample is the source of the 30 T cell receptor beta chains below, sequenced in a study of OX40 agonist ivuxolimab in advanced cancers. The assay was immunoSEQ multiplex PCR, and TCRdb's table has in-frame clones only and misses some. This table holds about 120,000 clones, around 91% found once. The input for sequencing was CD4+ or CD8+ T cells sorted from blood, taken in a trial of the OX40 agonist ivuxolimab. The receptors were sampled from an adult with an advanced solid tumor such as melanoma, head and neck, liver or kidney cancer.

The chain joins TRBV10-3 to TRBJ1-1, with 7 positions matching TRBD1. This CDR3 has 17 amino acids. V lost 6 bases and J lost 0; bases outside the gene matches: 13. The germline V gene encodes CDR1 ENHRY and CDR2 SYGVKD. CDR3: CAISGRAGTAMNTEAFF. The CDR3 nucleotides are TGTGCCATCAGCGGGAGAGCCGGGACAGCTATGAACACTGAAGCTTTCTTT.

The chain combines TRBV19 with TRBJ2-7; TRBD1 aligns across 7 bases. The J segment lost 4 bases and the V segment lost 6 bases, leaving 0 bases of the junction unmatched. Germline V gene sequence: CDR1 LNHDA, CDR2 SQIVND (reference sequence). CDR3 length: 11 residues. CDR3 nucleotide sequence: TGTGCCAGTAGACAGGGGTACGAGCAGTACTTC. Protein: CASRQGYEQYF.

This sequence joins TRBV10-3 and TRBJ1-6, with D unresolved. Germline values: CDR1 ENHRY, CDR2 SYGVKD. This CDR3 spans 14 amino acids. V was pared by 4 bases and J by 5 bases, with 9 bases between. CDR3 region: CAISARIDNSPLHF. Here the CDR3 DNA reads TGTGCCATCAGTGCCAGGATTGATAATTCACCCCTCCACTTT.

The CDR3 region is CASSFLSSGGNVAYEQYF. As DNA, the CDR3 is TGTGCCAGCAGCTTCCTCTCTAGCGGGGGGAACGTAGCCTACGAGCAGTACTTC. The chain employs TRBV11-2 and TRBJ2-7; 11 bases are a match to TRBD2. Trimming cost V 3 bases and J 2 bases; bases outside gene matches: 12. This CDR3 spans 18 amino acids. Per the germline V gene, CDR1 is SGHAT and CDR2 is FQNNGV.

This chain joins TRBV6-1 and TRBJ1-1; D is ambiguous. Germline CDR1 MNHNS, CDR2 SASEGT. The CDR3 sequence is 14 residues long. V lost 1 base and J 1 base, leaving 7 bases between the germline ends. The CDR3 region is CASSEVWGNTEAFF. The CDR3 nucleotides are TGTGCCAGCAGTGAAGTTTGGGGGAACACTGAAGCTTTCTTT.

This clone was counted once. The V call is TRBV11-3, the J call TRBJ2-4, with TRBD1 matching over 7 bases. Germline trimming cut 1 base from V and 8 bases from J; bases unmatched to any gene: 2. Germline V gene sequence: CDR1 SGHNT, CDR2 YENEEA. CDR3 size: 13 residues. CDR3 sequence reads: CASSLGQGDIQYF. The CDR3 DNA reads TGTGCCAGCAGCTTAGGACAGGGAGACATTCAGTACTTC.

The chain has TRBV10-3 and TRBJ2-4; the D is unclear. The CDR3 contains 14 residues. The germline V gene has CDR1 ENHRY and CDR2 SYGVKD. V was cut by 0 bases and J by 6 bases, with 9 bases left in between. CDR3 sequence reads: CAISESKGANIQYF. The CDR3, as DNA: TGTGCCATCAGTGAGTCCAAGGGTGCAAACATTCAGTACTTC.

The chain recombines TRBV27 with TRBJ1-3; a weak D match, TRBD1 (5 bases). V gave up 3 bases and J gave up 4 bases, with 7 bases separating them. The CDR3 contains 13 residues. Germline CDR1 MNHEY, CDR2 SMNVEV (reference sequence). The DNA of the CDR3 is TGTGCCAGCAGTTTCAGGGAGGGAAACACCATATATTTT. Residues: CASSFREGNTIYF.

CDR3 in DNA: TGTGCCAGTAGTCTCGGGGGGGTGAACACCGGGGAGCTGTTTTTT. Translating it yields CASSLGGVNTGELFF. The chain joins TRBV19 to TRBJ2-2, with 8 bases identical to TRBD2. The V gene end was trimmed by 5 bases and the J gene end by 1 base; junction bases not matched to a gene: 3. Germline CDR1 LNHDA, CDR2 SQIVND (reference sequence). The CDR3 runs to 15 residues.

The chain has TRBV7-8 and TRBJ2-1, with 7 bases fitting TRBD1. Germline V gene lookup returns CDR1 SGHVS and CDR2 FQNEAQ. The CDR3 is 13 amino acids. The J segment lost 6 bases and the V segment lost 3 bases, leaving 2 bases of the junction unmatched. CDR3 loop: CASSFGQANEQFF. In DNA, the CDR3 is TGTGCCAGCAGCTTCGGACAGGCCAATGAGCAGTTCTTC.

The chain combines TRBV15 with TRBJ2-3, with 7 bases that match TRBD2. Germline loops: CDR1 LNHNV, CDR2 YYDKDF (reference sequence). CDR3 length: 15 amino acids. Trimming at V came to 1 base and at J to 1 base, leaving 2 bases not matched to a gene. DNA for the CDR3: TGTGCCACCAGCAGAGGGGGGGGAGGCACAGATACGCAGTATTTT. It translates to CATSRGGGGTDTQYF.

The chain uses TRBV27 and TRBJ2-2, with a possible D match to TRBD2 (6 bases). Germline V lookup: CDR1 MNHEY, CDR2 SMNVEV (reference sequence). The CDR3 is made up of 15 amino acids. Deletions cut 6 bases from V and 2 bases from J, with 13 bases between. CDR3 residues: CASRSGLQNTGELFF. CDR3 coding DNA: TGTGCCAGCAGGTCGGGACTCCAAAACACCGGGGAGCTGTTTTTT.

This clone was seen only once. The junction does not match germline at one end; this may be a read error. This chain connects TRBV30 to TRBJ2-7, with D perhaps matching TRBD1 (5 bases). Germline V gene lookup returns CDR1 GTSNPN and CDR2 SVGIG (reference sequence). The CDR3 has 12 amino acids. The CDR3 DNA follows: TGTGCCTGGAGTTCCCAGGGTTACGAGCAGTGCTTC. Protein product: CAWSSQGYEQCF.

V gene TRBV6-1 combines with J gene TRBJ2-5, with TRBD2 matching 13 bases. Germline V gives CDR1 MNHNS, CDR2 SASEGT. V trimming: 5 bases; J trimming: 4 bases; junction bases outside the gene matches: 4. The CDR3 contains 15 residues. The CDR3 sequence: CASSILAGGRETQYF. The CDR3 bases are TGTGCCAGCAGTATACTAGCGGGGGGGCGAGAGACCCAGTACTTC.

The CDR3 DNA reads as TGTGCCACCCCGGGACTAGACACAGATACGCAGTATTTT. Amino acids: CATPGLDTDTQYF. The genes are TRBV19 and TRBJ2-3, with 8 bases identical to TRBD2. The CDR3 consists of 13 residues. Unmatched junction bases numbered 5, after V lost 10 bases and J lost 2 bases. Germline V gene lookup returns CDR1 LNHDA and CDR2 SQIVND (reference sequence).

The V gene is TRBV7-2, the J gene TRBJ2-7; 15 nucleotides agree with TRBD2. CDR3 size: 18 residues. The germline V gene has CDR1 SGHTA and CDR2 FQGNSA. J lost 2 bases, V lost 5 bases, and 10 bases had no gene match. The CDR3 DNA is TGTGCCAGCAGCGCCGCCGGGACTAGCGGGGGGTTGCCCTACGAGCAGTACTTC. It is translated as CASSAAGTSGGLPYEQYF.

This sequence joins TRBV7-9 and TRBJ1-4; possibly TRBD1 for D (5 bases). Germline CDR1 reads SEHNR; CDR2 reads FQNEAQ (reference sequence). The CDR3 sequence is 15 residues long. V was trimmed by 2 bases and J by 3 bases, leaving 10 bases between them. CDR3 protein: CASSLWGGANEKLFF. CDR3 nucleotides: TGTGCCAGCAGCTTATGGGGGGGAGCTAATGAAAAACTGTTTTTT.

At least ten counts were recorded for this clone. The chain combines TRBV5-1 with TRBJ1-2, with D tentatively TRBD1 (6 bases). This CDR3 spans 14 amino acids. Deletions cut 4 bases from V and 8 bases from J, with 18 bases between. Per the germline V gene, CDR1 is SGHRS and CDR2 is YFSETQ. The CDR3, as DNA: TGCGCCAGCAGCGGGGACAATAGGAATGGGGGCTACACCTTC. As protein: CASSGDNRNGGYTF.

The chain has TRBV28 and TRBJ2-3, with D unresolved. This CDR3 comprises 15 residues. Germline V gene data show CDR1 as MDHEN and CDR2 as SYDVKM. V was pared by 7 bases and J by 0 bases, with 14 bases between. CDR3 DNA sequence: TGTGCCAGCACCCTCCCATCGGGTAGCACAGATACGCAGTATTTT. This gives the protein CASTLPSGSTDTQYF.

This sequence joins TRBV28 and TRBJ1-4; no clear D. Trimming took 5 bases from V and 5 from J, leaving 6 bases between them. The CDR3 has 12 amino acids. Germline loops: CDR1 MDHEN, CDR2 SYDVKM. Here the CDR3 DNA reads TGTGCCAGCAGTGGACGGAATGAAAAACTGTTTTTT. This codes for CASSGRNEKLFF.

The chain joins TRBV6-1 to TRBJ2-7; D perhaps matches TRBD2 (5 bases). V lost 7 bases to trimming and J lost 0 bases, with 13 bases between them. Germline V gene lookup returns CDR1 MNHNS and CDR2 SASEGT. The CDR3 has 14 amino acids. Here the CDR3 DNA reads TGTGCCAGCACTATTGAGGGTCTCTCCTACGAGCAGTACTTC. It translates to CASTIEGLSYEQYF.

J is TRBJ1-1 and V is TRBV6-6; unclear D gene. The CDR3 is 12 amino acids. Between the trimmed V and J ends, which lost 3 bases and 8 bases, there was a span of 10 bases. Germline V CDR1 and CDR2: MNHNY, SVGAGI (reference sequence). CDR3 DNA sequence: TGTGCCAGCAGTTATATTACGGGGGAAGCTTTCTTT. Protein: CASSYITGEAFF.

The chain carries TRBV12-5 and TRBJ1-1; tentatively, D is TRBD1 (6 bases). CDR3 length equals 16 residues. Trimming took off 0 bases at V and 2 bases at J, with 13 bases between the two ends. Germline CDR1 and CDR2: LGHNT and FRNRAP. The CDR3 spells CASGLVLAGGNTEAFF. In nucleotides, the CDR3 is TGTGCTAGTGGTTTGGTACTGGCCGGGGGCAACACTGAAGCTTTCTTT.

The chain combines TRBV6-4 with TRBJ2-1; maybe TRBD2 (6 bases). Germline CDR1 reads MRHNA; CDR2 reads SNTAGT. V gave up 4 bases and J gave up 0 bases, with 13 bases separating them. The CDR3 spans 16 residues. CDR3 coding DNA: TGTGCCAGCAGTGTTACTAGCTTCAGCTCCTACAATGAGCAGTTCTTC. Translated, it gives CASSVTSFSSYNEQFF.

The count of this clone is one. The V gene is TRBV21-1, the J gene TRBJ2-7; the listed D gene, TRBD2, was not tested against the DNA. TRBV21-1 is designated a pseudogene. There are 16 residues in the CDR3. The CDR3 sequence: CASSFRLAGLTYEQYF. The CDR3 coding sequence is TGTGCCAGCAGCTTTAGACTAGCGGGGCTAACCTACGAGCAGTACTTC.

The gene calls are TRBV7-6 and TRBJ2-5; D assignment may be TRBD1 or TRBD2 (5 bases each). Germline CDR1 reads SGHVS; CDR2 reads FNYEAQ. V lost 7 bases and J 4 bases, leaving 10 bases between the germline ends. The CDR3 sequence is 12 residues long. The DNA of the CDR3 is TGTGCCAGCACGAGGGGTCCAGAGACCCAGTACTTC. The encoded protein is CASTRGPETQYF.

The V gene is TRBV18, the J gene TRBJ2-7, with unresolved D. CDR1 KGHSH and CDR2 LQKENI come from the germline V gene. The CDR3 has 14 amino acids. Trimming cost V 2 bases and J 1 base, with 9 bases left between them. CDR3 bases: TGTGCCAGCTCACCATCGGATTTTTCCTACGAGCAGTACTTC. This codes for CASSPSDFSYEQYF.

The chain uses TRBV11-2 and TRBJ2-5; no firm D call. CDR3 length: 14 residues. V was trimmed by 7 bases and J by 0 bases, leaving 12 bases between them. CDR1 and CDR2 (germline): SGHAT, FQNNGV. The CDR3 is CASTSQGYQETQYF. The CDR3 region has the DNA TGTGCCAGCACCTCCCAAGGGTACCAAGAGACCCAGTACTTC. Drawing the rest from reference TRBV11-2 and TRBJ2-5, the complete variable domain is EAGVAQSPRYKIIEKRQSVAFWCNPISGHATLYWYQQILGQGPKLLIQFQNNGVVDDSQLPKDRFSAERLKGVDSTLKIQPAKLEDSAVYLCASTSQGYQETQYFGPGTRLLVL.

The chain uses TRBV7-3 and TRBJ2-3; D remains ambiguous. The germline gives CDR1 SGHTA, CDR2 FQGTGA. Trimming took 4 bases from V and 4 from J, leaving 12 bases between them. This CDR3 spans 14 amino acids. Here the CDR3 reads CASSSIAPADTQYF. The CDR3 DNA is TGTGCCAGCAGCTCGATAGCCCCCGCAGATACGCAGTATTTT.

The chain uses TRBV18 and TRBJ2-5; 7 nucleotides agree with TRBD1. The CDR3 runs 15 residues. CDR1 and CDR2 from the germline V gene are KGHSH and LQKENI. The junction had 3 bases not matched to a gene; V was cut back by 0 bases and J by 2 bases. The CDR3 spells CASSPPPGQQETQYF. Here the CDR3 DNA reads TGTGCCAGCTCACCACCCCCGGGACAGCAAGAGACCCAGTACTTC.